A selection of T cell receptor beta chains follows, all from one sample in a study of blood T cells in healthy people across ages. TCRdb itself ran the 5' RACE reads through MiXCR, one entry per CDR3 protein. The sample gives more than 550,000 distinct CDR3 sequences, around a fifth of which show up once; under 25% is in the top ten. The source material was blood. The receptors derive from a man between 65 and 85 years old in good health. The CDR3 runs from the conserved cysteine through the conserved F or W. A D gene is named only where the DNA matches it firmly. A row's size may be missing; if present it is once, few, many or a size class.

V gene: TRBV12-3/TRBV12-4
clone size: few
J gene: TRBJ2-1
D gene: .
CDR3 protein: CASSGGLNNEQFF
CDR3 DNA: TGTGCCAGCAGTGGGGGGCTAAACAATGAGCAGTTCTTC

V gene: TRBV6-6
clone size: .
J gene: TRBJ2-1
D gene: .
CDR3 protein: CASSYRPGGGSGNEQFF
CDR3 DNA: TGTGCCAGCAGTTACCGCCCAGGGGGTGGTAGCGGTAATGAGCAGTTCTTC

V gene: TRBV5-5
clone size: .
J gene: TRBJ2-2
D gene: .
CDR3 protein: CASSLILSTGELFF
CDR3 DNA: TGTGCCAGCAGCTTAATCCTCAGCACCGGGGAGCTGTTTTTT

V gene: TRBV12-3/TRBV12-4
clone size: .
J gene: TRBJ2-3
D gene: .
CDR3 protein: CASSSQRVDTQYF
CDR3 DNA: TGTGCCAGCAGCAGTCAGAGGGTCGATACGCAGTATTTT

V gene: TRBV24-1
clone size: few
J gene: TRBJ2-3
D gene: TRBD1
CDR3 protein: CATSDPGQGAEDTQYF
CDR3 DNA: TGTGCCACCAGTGACCCGGGACAGGGGGCCGAAGATACGCAGTATTTT

V gene: TRBV12-3/TRBV12-4
clone size: few
J gene: TRBJ1-2
D gene: .
CDR3 protein: CASTARQGGIYGYTF
CDR3 DNA: TGTGCCAGCACCGCCAGGCAGGGTGGGATCTATGGCTACACCTTC

V gene: TRBV2
clone size: few
J gene: TRBJ1-2
D gene: .
CDR3 protein: CASTTPDGYTF
CDR3 DNA: TGTGCCAGCACGACGCCCGACGGCTACACCTTC

V gene: TRBV5-1
clone size: .
J gene: TRBJ2-3
D gene: TRBD2
CDR3 protein: CASRLAGGVTDTQYF
CDR3 DNA: TGCGCCAGCCGACTAGCGGGGGGTGTGACAGATACGCAGTATTTT

V gene: TRBV15
clone size: .
J gene: TRBJ1-2
D gene: .
CDR3 protein: CATSRDLLQESGGYTF
CDR3 DNA: TGTGCCACCAGCAGAGATCTTTTACAGGAATCGGGGGGCTACACCTTC

V gene: TRBV4-3
clone size: .
J gene: TRBJ1-2
D gene: TRBD1
CDR3 protein: CASSHGQDPFYGYTF
CDR3 DNA: TGCGCCAGCAGCCATGGACAGGACCCCTTCTATGGCTACACCTTC

V gene: TRBV12-3/TRBV12-4
clone size: .
J gene: TRBJ1-5
D gene: TRBD1
CDR3 protein: CASSLGDRGGGQPQHF
CDR3 DNA: TGTGCCAGCAGTTTAGGAGACAGGGGCGGTGGTCAGCCCCAGCATTTT

V gene: TRBV5-1
clone size: .
J gene: TRBJ2-3
D gene: TRBD2
CDR3 protein: CASSLDGTSGSTDTQYF
CDR3 DNA: TGCGCCAGCAGCTTGGACGGGACTAGCGGAAGCACAGATACGCAGTATTTT

V gene: TRBV20-1
clone size: few
J gene: TRBJ2-1
D gene: TRBD2
CDR3 protein: CSAPRTSGSNDEQFF
CDR3 DNA: TGCAGTGCTCCTAGGACTAGCGGGAGTAACGATGAGCAGTTCTTC

V gene: TRBV2
clone size: .
J gene: TRBJ2-5
D gene: .
CDR3 protein: CASISQETQYF
CDR3 DNA: TGTGCCAGCATTAGCCAAGAGACCCAGTACTTC

V gene: TRBV6-5
clone size: .
J gene: TRBJ2-1
D gene: .
CDR3 protein: CASSYSGISYNEQFF
CDR3 DNA: TGTGCCAGCAGTTACTCGGGAATCTCCTACAATGAGCAGTTCTTC

V gene: TRBV28
clone size: few
J gene: TRBJ2-7
D gene: TRBD1
CDR3 protein: CATGTDSYEQYF
CDR3 DNA: TGTGCCACCGGGACAGATTCCTACGAGCAGTACTTC

V gene: TRBV10-2
clone size: .
J gene: TRBJ1-3
D gene: .
CDR3 protein: CASTKGSEFSGNTIYF
CDR3 DNA: TGCGCCAGCACCAAAGGGTCAGAGTTCTCTGGAAACACCATATATTTT

V gene: TRBV6-2/TRBV6-3
clone size: .
J gene: TRBJ2-1
D gene: .
CDR3 protein: CASSPRDWSTQFF
CDR3 DNA: TGTGCCAGCAGTCCGAGGGACTGGAGCACGCAGTTCTTC

V gene: TRBV6-1
clone size: few
J gene: TRBJ1-1
D gene: TRBD1
CDR3 protein: CASSPDRGSSTEAFF
CDR3 DNA: TGTGCCAGCAGCCCGGACAGGGGGTCGAGCACTGAAGCTTTCTTT

V gene: TRBV12-3/TRBV12-4
clone size: few
J gene: TRBJ2-1
D gene: .
CDR3 protein: CASRGGAGIYNEQFF
CDR3 DNA: TGTGCCAGCAGGGGGGGGGCAGGAATCTACAATGAGCAGTTCTTC

V gene: TRBV12-3/TRBV12-4
clone size: few
J gene: TRBJ2-3
D gene: .
CDR3 protein: CASSNLAGYTDTQYF
CDR3 DNA: TGTGCCAGCAGTAATCTAGCCGGGTACACAGATACGCAGTATTTT

V gene: TRBV5-1
clone size: few
J gene: TRBJ1-1
D gene: .
CDR3 protein: CASVGRGGTEAFF
CDR3 DNA: TGCGCCAGCGTCGGGAGGGGAGGGACTGAAGCTTTCTTT

V gene: TRBV7-2
clone size: .
J gene: TRBJ1-2
D gene: .
CDR3 protein: CASSLAGGGDYGYTF
CDR3 DNA: TGTGCCAGCAGCTTAGCGGGGGGAGGGGACTATGGCTACACCTTC

V gene: TRBV11-2
clone size: few
J gene: TRBJ2-5
D gene: .
CDR3 protein: CASSLEPYSAFF
CDR3 DNA: TGTGCCAGCAGCTTAGAGCCGTACTCTGCGTTCTTC

V gene: TRBV27
clone size: few
J gene: TRBJ1-4
D gene: TRBD1
CDR3 protein: CASSLQGGHNEKLFF
CDR3 DNA: TGTGCCAGCAGTTTACAGGGGGGACATAATGAAAAACTGTTTTTT